What follows are 30 T cell receptor beta chains derived from one specimen sequenced in a study of blood T cells in healthy people across ages. Primed by a sample-barcoded 5' primer and a J-beta primer mix, a second PCR proceeded for about 7 to 12 cycles. One entry per CDR3 protein results from TCRdb running MiXCR on the 5' RACE reads. Among around 1.1 million distinct CDR3 sequences, under 40% were seen once, and the ten largest hold around 13%. The sample comprised blood. The receptors here all came from a man in his late teens or twenties in good health.

CDR3 amino acids: CASSVGTRTNEQYF. In DNA form, the CDR3 reads TGTGCCAGCAGTGTCGGGACAAGGACCAATGAGCAGTACTTC. The J gene is TRBJ2-5, the V gene TRBV12-3 or TRBV12-4, with D perhaps matching TRBD1 (6 bases). CDR3 length equals 14 residues. V lost 5 bases to trimming and J lost 11 bases, with 21 bases between them.

The DNA of the CDR3 is TGTGCCATCAGTGAAGGAGGGGGAGCGACAGATACGCAGTATTTT. Its protein is CAISEGGGATDTQYF. The chain carries TRBV10-3 and TRBJ2-3; perhaps D is TRBD1 or TRBD2 (6 bases each). Trimming cost V 3 bases and J 3 bases, with 13 bases left between them. The CDR3 loop spans 15 amino acids. CDR1 and CDR2 (germline): ENHRY, SYGVKD.

This clonotype was counted only a few times. The chain is built from TRBV6-6 and TRBJ2-5; D call uncertain. Trimming cost V 3 bases and J 4 bases, with 12 bases left between them. Germline CDR1 and CDR2: MNHNY and SVGAGI (reference sequence). The CDR3 spans 14 residues. The CDR3 region is CASSYRPNGETQYF. DNA of the CDR3: TGTGCCAGCAGTTATCGACCCAACGGAGAGACCCAGTACTTC.

Many counts were recorded for this clonotype. The rearrangement uses TRBV6-2 or TRBV6-3 and TRBJ2-3, with D tentatively TRBD1 (6 bases). Per germline, CDR1 MNHEY and CDR2 SVGEGT. The V gene lost 2 bases and the J gene lost 4 bases, with 13 bases spanning the gap. This CDR3 comprises 15 residues. As DNA, the CDR3 is TGTGCCAGCAGTTACGGTCGTTCAGGGGCAGATACGCAGTATTTT. Its protein is CASSYGRSGADTQYF.

A remark on this clonotype: A read error may account for a junction end that differs from germline. The gene calls are TRBV6-5 and TRBJ2-5; 13 bases are a match to TRBD2. The CDR3 totals 17 residues. Per germline, CDR1 MNHEY and CDR2 SVGAGI. The CDR3 bases are TGCGCCAGCAGTTACTCTGGACTAGCGGGGGTACAAGAGACCCAGTACTTC. Its translation: CASSYSGLAGVQETQYF.

The chain has TRBV20-1 and TRBJ1-6; D perhaps matches TRBD1 (5 bases). Trimming took off 5 bases at V and 7 bases at J, with 15 bases between the two ends. CDR3 length: 14 residues. The germline gives CDR1 DFQATT, CDR2 SNEGSKA (reference sequence). The CDR3 DNA reads TGCAGTGCTGGGACTCAACAGAAAAATTCACCCCTCCACTTT. It specifies CSAGTQQKNSPLHF.

Remarks on this clonotype: With a much larger clone just one base away, this may be a read error. V usage is TRBV29-1 and J usage is TRBJ2-7, with D tentatively TRBD2 (5 bases). Germline CDR1 and CDR2: SQVTM and ANQGSEA. The CDR3 runs 12 residues. DNA of the CDR3: TGCAACGTTGACTACGGCTCCTACGAGCAGTACTTC. This translates into CNVDYGSYEQYF.

This clonotype appeared a few times. The chain recombines TRBV20-1 with TRBJ2-3; D possibly corresponds to TRBD1 (5 bases). CDR3 length: 14 residues. V was clipped by 3 bases and J by 4 bases, with 14 bases between them. The germline V gene has CDR1 DFQATT and CDR2 SNEGSKA (reference sequence). CDR3: CSASGPRAPDTQYF. The CDR3 bases are TGCAGTGCTAGTGGACCCAGGGCCCCAGATACGCAGTATTTT.

J is TRBJ2-1 and V is TRBV7-9; 9 nucleotides line up with TRBD2. Trimming cost V 4 bases and J 2 bases; bases outside gene matches: 9. Germline V gives CDR1 SEHNR, CDR2 FQNEAQ (reference sequence). The CDR3 is made up of 17 amino acids. CDR3 region: CASSSLSSGVAYNEQFF. CDR3 nucleotide sequence: TGTGCCAGCAGCTCACTTTCTAGCGGGGTCGCCTACAATGAGCAGTTCTTC.

The sample holds a few counts of this clonotype. V and J are TRBV9 and TRBJ2-3, with 11 bases aligning to TRBD2. Germline CDR1 is SGDLS and CDR2 is YYNGEE. The CDR3 loop spans 17 amino acids. V was pared by 3 bases and J by 2 bases, with 8 bases of the junction left unmatched. CDR3 nucleotides: TGTGCCAGCAGCGCCAGACTAGCGGGGTTACTCACAGATACGCAGTATTTT. This gives the protein CASSARLAGLLTDTQYF.

In its sample, this clonotype was seen many times. The chain employs TRBV7-2 and TRBJ2-3, with D perhaps matching TRBD1 or TRBD2 (5 bases each). Germline V gives CDR1 SGHTA, CDR2 FQGNSA. Trimming removed 5 bases at V and 1 base at J, with 10 bases between. The CDR3 consists of 14 residues. CDR3 protein: CASSPLGGTDTQYF. DNA of the CDR3: TGTGCCAGCAGCCCCTTGGGGGGCACAGATACGCAGTATTTT. The full variable domain, completed using reference TRBV7-2 and TRBJ2-3, is GAGVSQSPSNKVTEKGKDVELRCDPISGHTALYWYRQSLGQGLEFLIYFQGNSAPDKSGLPSDRFSAERTGGSVSTLTIQRTQQEDSAVYLCASSPLGGTDTQYFGPGTRLTVL.

The rearrangement joins TRBV7-2 to TRBJ1-4, with 7 positions matching TRBD1. V lost 3 bases to trimming and J lost 7 bases; unmatched junction nucleotides: 5. This CDR3 has 14 residues. From germline, CDR1 is SGHTA and CDR2 FQGNSA. This CDR3 reads CASSFRQGPEKLFF. The CDR3 DNA is TGTGCCAGCAGCTTCAGACAGGGTCCTGAAAAACTGTTTTTT.

In regard to this clonotype: The junction departs from germline at one end; a sequencing error may be responsible. V is TRBV28 and J is TRBJ2-1; the match to TRBD2 covers 13 bases. CDR3 size: 16 residues. Per germline, CDR1 MDHEN and CDR2 SYDVKM. In DNA, the CDR3 is TGTACCAGCAGACTAAGACTAGCGGGGGGAAAGAATGAGCAGTTCTTC. Protein sequence: CTSRLRLAGGKNEQFF.

The V gene is TRBV7-6, the J gene TRBJ2-1, with D perhaps being TRBD1 or TRBD2 (5 bases each). Between the trimmed V and J ends, which lost 1 base and 5 bases, there was a span of 21 bases. The CDR3 totals 18 residues. Germline V gives CDR1 SGHVS, CDR2 FNYEAQ. CDR3 region: CASSLVGTEDWGNNEQFF. The CDR3 DNA is TGTGCCAGCAGCTTAGTCGGCACGGAGGATTGGGGCAACAATGAGCAGTTCTTC.

This clonotype has only one observation. The rearrangement joins TRBV6-6 to TRBJ2-4, with D hard to call. The J call could be wrong; TRBJ2-7 is a better fit for the DNA end. This CDR3 is built from 14 residues. Germline CDR1 reads MNHNY; CDR2 reads SVGAGI (reference sequence). CDR3 region: CASSYDPSSYEQYF. In nucleotides, the CDR3 is TGTGCCAGCAGTTACGACCCAAGCTCCTACGAGCAGTACTTC.

This clonotype has just a few counts. The chain carries TRBV20-1 and TRBJ2-7; D could derive from TRBD1 or TRBD2 (5 bases each). The CDR3 is 16 amino acids. In germline, CDR1 is DFQATT, CDR2 SNEGSKA (reference sequence). Trimming shortened V by 1 base and J by 3 bases, and 19 bases separated the two germline ends. The CDR3 region is CSARGGSLNGDYEQYF. DNA of the CDR3: TGCAGTGCTAGAGGGGGGTCGCTAAATGGAGACTACGAGCAGTACTTC.

This clonotype showed up just a few times. The chain employs TRBV6-2 or TRBV6-3 and TRBJ2-7; 9 nucleotides align to TRBD2. The CDR3 consists of 18 residues. V trimming: 2 bases; J trimming: 1 base; junction bases outside the gene matches: 12. Looked up from germline, CDR1 is MNHEY and CDR2 is SVGEGT. CDR3: CASSYVLGLASYSYEQYF. The CDR3 DNA is TGTGCCAGCAGTTACGTGTTGGGACTAGCCTCCTATTCCTACGAGCAGTACTTC.

This clonotype has a single count. An end of the junction does not agree with germline; a read error may underlie this. The chain combines TRBV4-3 with TRBJ1-4, with 10 positions matching TRBD1. The CDR3 covers 16 residues. Germline-derived CDR1 and CDR2 are LGHNA and YSLEER. CDR3 sequence (DNA): TGCGCCAGCGGCCAAGACAGGGGGCCCATTAATGAAAAACTGTTTTTT. Translated, it gives CASGQDRGPINEKLFF.

The V call is TRBV6-1, the J call TRBJ1-1; D is unclear. There are 13 residues in the CDR3. Germline V gene data show CDR1 as MNHNS and CDR2 as SASEGT. The V gene lost 7 bases and the J gene lost 6 bases, with 15 bases spanning the gap. CDR3 in amino acids: CASKELPRAEAFF. Written as DNA, the CDR3 is TGTGCCAGCAAGGAGCTCCCTCGCGCTGAAGCTTTCTTT.

The J gene is TRBJ2-1, the V gene TRBV4-1; TRBD2 matches at 9 bases. The J call is in doubt because the DNA end fits TRBJ2-7 better. CDR3 length: 16 amino acids. CDR1 and CDR2 (germline): MGHRA, YSYEKL. This CDR3 is CASSQDSSGGYNEQYF. The CDR3 DNA reads TGCGCCAGCAGCCAAGATTCAAGCGGGGGGTACAATGAGCAGTACTTC.

This clonotype has only a few counts. The chain employs TRBV6-5 and TRBJ2-3, with D maybe TRBD1 (5 bases). The CDR3 sequence is 14 residues long. The V end lost 9 bases, the J end lost 0 bases, and 13 bases lay between the germline ends. Germline CDR1 MNHEY, CDR2 SVGAGI. The CDR3 here is CASSRGLSTDTQYF. CDR3 bases: TGTGCCAGTTCTAGGGGTCTCAGCACAGATACGCAGTATTTT.

The J gene is TRBJ1-6, the V gene TRBV20-1, with 10 bases fitting TRBD1. V dropped 6 bases and J dropped 9; count of bases not matched to a gene: 11. Germline-derived CDR1 and CDR2 are DFQATT and SNEGSKA (reference sequence). The CDR3 extends over 15 amino acids. CDR3 sequence (DNA): TGCAGTGCCATCTCCGGGCGGGACAGGGGTTCACCCCTCCACTTT. Protein: CSAISGRDRGSPLHF.

The rearrangement links TRBV10-3 to TRBJ1-4, with D perhaps matching TRBD1 (5 bases). V gave up 11 bases and J gave up 2 bases, with 15 bases separating them. CDR1 ENHRY and CDR2 SYGVKD come from the germline V gene. CDR3 length: 14 amino acids. The CDR3 is CAVGAGRTNEKLFF. The CDR3 DNA sequence: TGTGCCGTAGGGGCCGGCCGCACTAATGAAAAACTGTTTTTT.

This clonotype has just a few counts. The genes are TRBV12-3 or TRBV12-4 and TRBJ2-3; TRBD2 is a possible D gene (6 bases). The CDR3 is 15 amino acids. Trimming took off 3 bases at V and 3 bases at J, with 13 bases between the two ends. CDR3 coding DNA: TGTGCCAGCAGTTTTACCGGGGGAGCGACAGATACGCAGTATTTT. It codes for CASSFTGGATDTQYF.

The gene calls are TRBV20-1 and TRBJ2-5, with D perhaps matching TRBD1 (6 bases). The V gene's germline CDR1 is DFQATT and CDR2 SNEGSKA (reference sequence). The CDR3 consists of 16 residues. V was shortened by 0 bases and J by 2 bases, with 16 bases between the two germline ends. CDR3 sequence (DNA): TGCAGTGCTAGAGATCAGGGGCGTAGGGGACAAGAGACCCAGTACTTC. Protein: CSARDQGRRGQETQYF.

The V call is TRBV10-3, the J call TRBJ2-3; 10 nucleotides match TRBD1. The CDR3 extends over 15 amino acids. Germline V CDR1 and CDR2: ENHRY, SYGVKD. V was pared by 0 bases and J by 5 bases, with 2 bases of the junction left unmatched. CDR3 protein: CAISESDRGVDTQYF. For the CDR3, the DNA is TGTGCCATCAGTGAGTCGGACAGGGGGGTAGATACGCAGTATTTT.

Only one count was recorded for this clonotype. The gene calls are TRBV6-2 or TRBV6-3 and TRBJ2-7, with D possibly being TRBD1 (5 bases). Germline CDR1 MNHEY, CDR2 SVGEGT. This CDR3 comprises 13 residues. V lost 6 bases to trimming and J lost 3 bases, with 12 bases between them. The CDR3 loop is CASSDVRDYEQYF. The CDR3 DNA reads as TGTGCCAGCAGCGACGTCAGGGACTACGAGCAGTACTTC.

This rearrangement joins TRBV13 to TRBJ2-1, with 11 bases lining up with TRBD2. CDR1 and CDR2 (germline): PRHDT, FYEKMQ (reference sequence). The CDR3 totals 16 residues. The trim removed 6 bases at V and 0 bases at J, leaving 4 bases unmatched. The CDR3 region is CASRHLAGGSYNEQFF. CDR3 bases: TGTGCCAGCAGGCATCTAGCGGGGGGCTCCTACAATGAGCAGTTCTTC.

This clonotype was seen a few times. This chain connects TRBV20-1 to TRBJ2-2; the D is unclear. Germline CDR1 is DFQATT and CDR2 is SNEGSKA (reference sequence). V shed 1 base and J shed 1 base, with 10 bases lying between them. This CDR3 has 15 residues. CDR3 sequence (DNA): TGCAGTGCTAGAGGATGGCTAGAGAACACCGGGGAGCTGTTTTTT. Translated: CSARGWLENTGELFF.

This clonotype came up a few times. The chain links TRBV6-6 to TRBJ2-3; no definite D call. V lost 0 bases to trimming and J lost 3 bases, with 16 bases between them. Germline-derived CDR1 and CDR2 are MNHNY and SVGAGI (reference sequence). This CDR3 has 17 residues. The CDR3 protein is CASSYSETNYFTDTQYF. CDR3 bases: TGTGCCAGCAGTTACTCGGAGACAAACTATTTTACAGATACGCAGTATTTT.